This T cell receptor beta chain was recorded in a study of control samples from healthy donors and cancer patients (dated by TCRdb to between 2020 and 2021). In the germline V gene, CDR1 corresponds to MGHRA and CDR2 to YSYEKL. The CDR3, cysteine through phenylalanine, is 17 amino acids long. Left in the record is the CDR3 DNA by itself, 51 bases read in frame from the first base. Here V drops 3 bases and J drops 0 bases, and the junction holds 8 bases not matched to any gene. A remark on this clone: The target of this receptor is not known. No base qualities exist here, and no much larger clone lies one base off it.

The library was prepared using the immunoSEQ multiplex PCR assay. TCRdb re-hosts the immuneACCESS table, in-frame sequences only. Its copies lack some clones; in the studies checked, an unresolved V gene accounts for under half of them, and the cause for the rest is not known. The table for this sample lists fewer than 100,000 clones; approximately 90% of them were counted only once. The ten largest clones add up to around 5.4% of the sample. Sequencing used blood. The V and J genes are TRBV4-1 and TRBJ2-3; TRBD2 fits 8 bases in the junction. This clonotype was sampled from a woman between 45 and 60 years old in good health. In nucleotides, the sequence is TGCGCCAGCAGCCAGGCTACTAGCGGAGCTAGCACAGATACGCAGTATTTT. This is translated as CASSQATSGASTDTQYF.